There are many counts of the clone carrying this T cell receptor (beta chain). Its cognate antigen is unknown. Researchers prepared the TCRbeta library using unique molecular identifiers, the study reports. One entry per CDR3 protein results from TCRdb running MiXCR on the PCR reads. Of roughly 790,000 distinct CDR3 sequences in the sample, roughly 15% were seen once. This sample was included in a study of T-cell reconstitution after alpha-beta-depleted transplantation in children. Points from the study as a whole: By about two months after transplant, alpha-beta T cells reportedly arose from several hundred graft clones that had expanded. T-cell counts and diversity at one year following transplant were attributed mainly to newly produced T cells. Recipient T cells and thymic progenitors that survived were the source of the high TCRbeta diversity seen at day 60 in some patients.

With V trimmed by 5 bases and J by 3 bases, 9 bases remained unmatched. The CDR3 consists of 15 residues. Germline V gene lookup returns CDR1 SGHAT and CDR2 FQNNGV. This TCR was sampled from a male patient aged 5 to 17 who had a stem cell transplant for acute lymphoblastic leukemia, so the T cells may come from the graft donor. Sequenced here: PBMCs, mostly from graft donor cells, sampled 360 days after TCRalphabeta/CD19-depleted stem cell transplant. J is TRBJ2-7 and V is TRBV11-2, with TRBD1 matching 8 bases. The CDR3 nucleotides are TGTGCCAGCAGCCGCGGGACAGGTGCCCACTACGAGCAGTACTTC. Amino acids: CASSRGTGAHYEQYF.